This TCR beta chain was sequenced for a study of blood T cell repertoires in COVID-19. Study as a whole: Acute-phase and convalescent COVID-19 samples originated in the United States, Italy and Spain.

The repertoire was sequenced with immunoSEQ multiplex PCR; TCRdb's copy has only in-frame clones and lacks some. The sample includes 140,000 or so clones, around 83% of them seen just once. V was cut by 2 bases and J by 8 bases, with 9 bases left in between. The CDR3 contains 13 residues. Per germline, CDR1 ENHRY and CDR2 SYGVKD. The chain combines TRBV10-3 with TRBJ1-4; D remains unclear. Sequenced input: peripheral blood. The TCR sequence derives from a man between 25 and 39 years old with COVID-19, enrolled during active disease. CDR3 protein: CAISEARQEKLFF. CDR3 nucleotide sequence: TGTGCCATCAGTGAGGCCAGGCAAGAAAAACTGTTTTTT.